This TCR beta chain stems from a study of blood T cell repertoires in COVID-19 (TCRdb year 2020). With regard to the full study: Samples covering the acute and convalescent phases of COVID-19 were provided by collaborators in the United States, Italy and Spain. Samples were obtained from the ongoing ImmuneRACE study (first 160 participants) and from 1,200 or so subjects provided by 6 global collaborators. The prospective study material was composed of cDNA or gDNA derived from T cells, B-cell-depleted T cells, or PBMCs. HLA class I and class II types, where available, came from metadata supplied by the sample provider rather than from assay-based typing. The repertoires were made available in a free public database intended to serve as a resource for research on the immune response to SARS-CoV-2. The dataset comprised deeply sampled blood TCRbeta repertoires from subjects exposed to, actively infected with, or recovered from COVID-19. The sample metadata nearly always contained a de-identified subject ID, COVID-19 status, age in years and sex. Study-level results and caveats: The amount of clinical and demographic metadata varied by source and participant and was provided uncurated.

TCRbeta CDR3 regions were amplified from genomic DNA using the immunoSEQ Assay, a bias-controlled multiplex PCR. In the authors' own workflow: Nucleated cell counts per sample were estimated from amplification of reference gene primers within the assay. To quantify the absolute abundance of each unique TCRbeta CDR3 rearrangement, sequence reads were collapsed and filtered. For each sample, productive Simpson clonality was calculated as the square root of Simpson's diversity index across productive rearrangements. Sourced from immuneACCESS, this table was stored by TCRdb with only in-frame sequences that have V and J called. A share of the clones is absent; for the studies checked, an unresolved V gene accounts for under half, and the remainder has no known explanation. Clone size and the V and J calls come from that table; the DNA yielded D and trimming. This sample is represented by approximately 57,000 clones; roughly 84% of them were singletons. The ten largest clonotypes hold approximately 4.5% of the sample.

Remarks on this clone: Its antigen remains unidentified. The input lacks base qualities; no much larger clone sits a single base away.

From a lookup of the germline V gene, CDR1 and CDR2 are MNHEY and SVGAGI. V lost 6 bases and J lost 0 bases, and the count of bases not matched to a germline gene is 8. Including the terminal cysteine and phenylalanine, the CDR3 comprises 15 residues. Only the CDR3 DNA is retained, 45 bases long and in frame from the first base. Whole blood was collected in K2EDTA tubes by collaborating institutions according to the institutions' own protocols. For TCRbeta analysis, collaborators shipped samples in one of three forms: frozen whole blood, isolated PBMCs, or DNA extracted from either of those sample types.

This clonotype was sampled from a man in his forties or fifties with active COVID-19. Input material: peripheral blood. The chain links TRBV6-5 with TRBJ2-7, with 7 bases matching TRBD1. The CDR3 here reads CASRRFRDSSYEQYF. At the DNA level, the sequence is TGTGCCAGCAGGAGATTCCGGGACAGCTCCTACGAGCAGTACTTC.